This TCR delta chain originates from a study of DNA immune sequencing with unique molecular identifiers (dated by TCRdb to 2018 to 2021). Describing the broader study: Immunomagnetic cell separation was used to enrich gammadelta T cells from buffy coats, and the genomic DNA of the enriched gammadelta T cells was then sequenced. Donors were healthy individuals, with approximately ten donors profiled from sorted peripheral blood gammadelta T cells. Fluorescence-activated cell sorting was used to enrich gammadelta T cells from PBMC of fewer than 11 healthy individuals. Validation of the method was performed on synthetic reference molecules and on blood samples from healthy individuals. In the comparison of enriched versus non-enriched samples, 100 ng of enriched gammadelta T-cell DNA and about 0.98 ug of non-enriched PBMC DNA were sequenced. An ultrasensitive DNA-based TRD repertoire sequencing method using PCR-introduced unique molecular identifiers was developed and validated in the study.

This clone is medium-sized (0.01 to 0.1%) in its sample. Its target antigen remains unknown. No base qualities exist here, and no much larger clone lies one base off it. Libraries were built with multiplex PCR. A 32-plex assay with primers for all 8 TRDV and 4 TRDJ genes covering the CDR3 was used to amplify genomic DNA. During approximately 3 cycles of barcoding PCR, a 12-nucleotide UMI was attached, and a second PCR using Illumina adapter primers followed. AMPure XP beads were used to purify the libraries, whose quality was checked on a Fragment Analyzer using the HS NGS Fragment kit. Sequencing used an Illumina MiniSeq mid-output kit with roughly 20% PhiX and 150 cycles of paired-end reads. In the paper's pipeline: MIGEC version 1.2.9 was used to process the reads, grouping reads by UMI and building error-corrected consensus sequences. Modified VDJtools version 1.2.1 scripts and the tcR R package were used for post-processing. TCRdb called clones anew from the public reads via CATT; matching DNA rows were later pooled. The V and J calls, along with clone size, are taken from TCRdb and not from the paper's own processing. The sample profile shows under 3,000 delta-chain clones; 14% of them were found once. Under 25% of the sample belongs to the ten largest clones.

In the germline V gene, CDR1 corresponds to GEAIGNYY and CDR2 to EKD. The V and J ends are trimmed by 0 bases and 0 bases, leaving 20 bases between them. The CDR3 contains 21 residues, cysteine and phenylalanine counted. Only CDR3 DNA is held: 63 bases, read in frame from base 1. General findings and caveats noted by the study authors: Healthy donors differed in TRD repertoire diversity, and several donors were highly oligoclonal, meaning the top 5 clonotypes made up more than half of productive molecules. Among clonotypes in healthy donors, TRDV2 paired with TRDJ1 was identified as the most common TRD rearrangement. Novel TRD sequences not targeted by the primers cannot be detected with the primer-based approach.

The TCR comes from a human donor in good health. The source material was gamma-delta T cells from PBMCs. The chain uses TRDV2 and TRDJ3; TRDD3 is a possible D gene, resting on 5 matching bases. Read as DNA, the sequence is TGTGCCTGTGACACCGTTGGGATTACCCCCCCAAGCTCCTGGGACACCCGACAGATGTTTTTC. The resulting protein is CACDTVGITPPSSWDTRQMFF.